This T cell receptor beta chain was obtained from a study of regulatory T cells. The PCR used 52 TRBV and 13 TRBJ primers. Clones were sequenced by immunoSEQ multiplex PCR, and TCRdb holds only the in-frame ones, with some missing. Of some 17,000 clones in the sample, roughly 90% were seen once. This clone was seen a single time. One junction end does not reproduce the germline sequence, and a read error may be involved. Patients aged 2 to 39 years had fewer naive and more memory CD4+ and CD8+ T cells. CDR1 is SEHNR, CDR2 FQNEAQ, per germline (reference sequence). The length of the CDR3 is 15 residues.

What was sequenced was CD8+ T cells sorted from blood. V gene TRBV7-9 combines with J gene TRBJ2-5; 12 bases are a match to TRBD2. The source of this sequence is a person aged 18-29 years with CD3G deficiency. The CDR3 reads CASSLAGGPNWVQYF. The CDR3 region has the DNA TGTGCCAGCAGCCTAGCGGGGGGGCCGAATTGGGTCCAGTACTTC.